Following are 15 T cell receptor beta chains from one sample sequenced in a study of cytomegalovirus exposure and HLA in healthy donors. The PCR had 60 Vbeta and 13 Jbeta primers. The assay was immunoSEQ multiplex PCR, and TCRdb's table has in-frame clones only and misses some. The repertoire holds more than 100,000 clones, with around 74% as singletons. The material sequenced was PBMCs. These receptors all come from a woman between 50 and 59 years old in good health and CMV-seropositive.

The chain combines TRBV18 with TRBJ2-1; D call uncertain. Germline V gene data show CDR1 as KGHSH and CDR2 as LQKENI. Trimming removed 3 bases from V and 0 bases from J, with 21 bases in between. This CDR3 is built from 19 residues. The CDR3 DNA follows: TGTGCCAGCTCACCGCAAGCATCAAGACTGTCGAGCTCCTACAATGAGCAGTTCTTC. Protein sequence: CASSPQASRLSSSYNEQFF.

The chain is built from TRBV6-1 and TRBJ1-3, with a tentative D call TRBD1 (5 bases). Germline CDR1 reads MNHNS; CDR2 reads SASEGT. V shed 0 bases and J shed 0 bases, with 12 bases lying between them. The CDR3 is 17 residues long. CDR3 in DNA: TGTGCCAGCAGTGAAGCCTGGGGGGGGGTCTCTGGAAACACCATATATTTT. Amino acid sequence: CASSEAWGGVSGNTIYF.

This clone turned up a few times. The chain carries TRBV4-3 and TRBJ1-6; 9 bases agree with TRBD1. The CDR3 loop spans 17 amino acids. Losses at the gene ends were 1 base for V and 9 bases for J; bases not matched to a gene: 10. The germline V gene encodes CDR1 LGHNA and CDR2 YSLEER. This CDR3 reads CASSQASAGQGTSPLHF. As DNA, the CDR3 is TGCGCCAGCAGCCAAGCCAGTGCGGGACAGGGCACTTCACCCCTCCACTTT.

This clone appeared a few times. The J gene is TRBJ2-3, the V gene TRBV9; D may be TRBD2 (5 bases). The CDR3 contains 14 residues. The V end lost 4 bases, the J end lost 4 bases, and 13 bases lay between the germline ends. The germline CDR1 and CDR2 sequences are SGDLS and YYNGEE. The CDR3 DNA sequence: TGTGCCAGCAGCACAGAAGTGGAGGCAGATACGCAGTATTTT. Its translation: CASSTEVEADTQYF.

The chain employs TRBV5-1 and TRBJ2-5; D not resolved. Germline CDR1 is SGHRS and CDR2 is YFSETQ. The CDR3 totals 12 residues. The germline V and J ends were trimmed by 0 bases and 4 bases, with 4 bases remaining between them. The CDR3 bases are TGCGCCAGCAGCTTGGCCCGAGAGACCCAGTACTTC. Encoded protein: CASSLARETQYF. The complete variable domain, with remaining parts taken from reference TRBV5-1 and TRBJ2-5, reads KAGVTQTPRYLIKTRGQQVTLSCSPISGHRSVSWYQQTPGQGLQFLFEYFSETQRNKGNFPGRFSGRQFSNSRSEMNVSTLELGDSALYLCASSLARETQYFGPGTRLLVL.

This clone was observed once. The chain joins TRBV7-6 to TRBJ2-1; 9 bases map to TRBD1. Trimming took 4 bases from V and 7 from J; bases not matched to a gene: 5. The CDR3 runs 14 residues. Germline V gene data show CDR1 as SGHVS and CDR2 as FNYEAQ. For the CDR3, the DNA is TGTGCCAGCAGCTGGACACAGGGGGCTAATGAGCAGTTCTTC. Translating gives CASSWTQGANEQFF.

The V and J genes are TRBV2 and TRBJ2-3; D uncertain. CDR1 is SNHLY and CDR2 is FYNNEI in the germline V gene. V was shortened by 8 bases and J by 5 bases, with 8 bases between the two germline ends. This CDR3 has 11 residues. Here the CDR3 reads CASLEIDTQYF. In DNA form, the CDR3 reads TGTGCCAGCCTCGAGATAGATACGCAGTATTTT.

This chain uses TRBV15 with TRBJ2-3, with TRBD2 matching 7 bases. In germline, CDR1 is LNHNV, CDR2 YYDKDF (reference sequence). CDR3 length equals 19 residues. The ends lost 0 bases at V and 2 bases at J; junction bases unmatched: 14. Written as DNA, the CDR3 is TGTGCCACCAGCAGAGAATGGGGCCGCGGAGCGGGGTCCACAGATACGCAGTATTTT. Its translation: CATSREWGRGAGSTDTQYF.

The chain joins TRBV7-9 to TRBJ1-5, with no clear D. CDR1 is SEHNR and CDR2 is FQNEAQ in the germline V gene (reference sequence). Trimming left V 3 bases short and J 1 base short, with 4 bases between. The CDR3 totals 13 residues. The CDR3 here is CASSFGSNQPQHF. The CDR3 DNA follows: TGTGCCAGCAGCTTCGGGAGCAATCAGCCCCAGCATTTT. The full variable domain, with the rest looked up from reference TRBV7-9 and TRBJ1-5, is DTGVSQNPRHKITKRGQNVTFRCDPISEHNRLYWYRQTLGQGPEFLTYFQNEAQLEKSRLLSDRFSAERPKGSFSTLEIQRTEQGDSAMYLCASSFGSNQPQHFGDGTRLSIL.

The chain recombines TRBV27 with TRBJ2-7; D may be TRBD1 (6 bases). This CDR3 has 15 amino acids. V dropped 5 bases and J dropped 4 bases, with 18 bases sitting between them. The germline CDR1 and CDR2 sequences are MNHEY and SMNVEV (reference sequence). The CDR3 nucleotides read TGTGCCAGCAGTACTAGGTCCGCAGGGGTGTACGAGCAGTACTTC. It codes for CASSTRSAGVYEQYF.

The chain is built from TRBV6-5 and TRBJ2-3; no firm D call. Trimming pared 6 bases from V and 4 bases from J, leaving 5 bases between. CDR3 length: 11 amino acids. In germline, CDR1 is MNHEY, CDR2 SVGAGI. CDR3 protein: CASRRADTQYF. The CDR3 DNA reads as TGTGCCAGCAGACGGGCAGATACGCAGTATTTT.

The rearrangement links TRBV27 to TRBJ1-5, with a tentative D call TRBD1 (5 bases). V was trimmed by 9 bases and J by 1 base, leaving 13 bases between them. The CDR3 is made up of 14 amino acids. Germline CDR1 MNHEY, CDR2 SMNVEV (reference sequence). As DNA, the CDR3 is TGTGCCAGTAGCAGGGCCGGCAGCAATCAGCCCCAGCATTTT. Translation: CASSRAGSNQPQHF.

V and J are TRBV5-4 and TRBJ1-5, with 8 bases that match TRBD1. CDR1 is SGHNT, CDR2 YYREEE, per germline (reference sequence). With 3 bases clipped from V and 8 bases from J, the junction kept 4 bases outside the gene matches. This CDR3 has 13 amino acids. The CDR3 DNA follows: TGTGCCAGCAGCTCACAGGGGGAAAAGCCCCAGCATTTT. The encoded protein is CASSSQGEKPQHF.

The CDR3 DNA is TGTGCCAGCAGTGGTTCCGGGACAGTGCTCTACGAGCAGTACTTC. Protein sequence: CASSGSGTVLYEQYF. This sequence joins TRBV6-1 and TRBJ2-7, with 7 bases aligning to TRBD1. The germline gives CDR1 MNHNS, CDR2 SASEGT. J was trimmed by 3 bases and V by 4 bases; bases with no gene match: 9. The CDR3 length is 15 residues.

J is TRBJ2-7 and V is TRBV29-1; 10 positions match TRBD1. From germline, CDR1 is SQVTM and CDR2 ANQGSEA. The CDR3 is 14 amino acids. The trim removed 5 bases at V and 1 base at J, leaving 5 bases unmatched. In DNA form, the CDR3 reads TGCAGCGTTACAGGACAGGGGGTATCCTACGAGCAGTACTTC. It translates to CSVTGQGVSYEQYF.